The 8 T cell receptor beta chains given below trace back to one sample, sequenced in a study of graft-versus-host responses after intestinal transplantation. Their antigens are not known. This table comes from immunoSEQ multiplex PCR, and its TCRdb copy is limited to in-frame clones, with some not included. Of around 100,000 clones listed, roughly 93% are singletons. The sequences come from unstimulated CD8+ T cells sorted from spleen or lymph node cells, collected before transplant. Receptors were obtained from a human donor who was the organ donor for an intestinal transplant.

This clone is medium-sized by share. The V call is TRBV7-2, the J call TRBJ1-2; D ambiguous. Germline CDR1 reads SGHTA; CDR2 reads FQGNSA. CDR3 length: 13 amino acids. V was trimmed by 4 bases and J by 4 bases, leaving 10 bases between them. The CDR3 nucleotides read TGTGCCAGCAGCTCCAACTCGGGCTATGGCTACACCTTC. Amino acid sequence: CASSSNSGYGYTF.

This chain links TRBV14 with TRBJ2-5; no firm D call. Germline assignment: CDR1 SGHDN and CDR2 FVKESK. The CDR3 has 10 residues. V dropped 0 bases and J dropped 7 bases, with 0 bases sitting between them. The CDR3 DNA is TGTGCCAGCAGCCAAGAGACCCAGTACTTC. Translating gives CASSQETQYF.

The chain is built from TRBV5-1 and TRBJ1-1; weak D call: TRBD1 (6 bases). The CDR3 consists of 16 residues. Looked up from germline, CDR1 is SGHRS and CDR2 is YFSETQ. V lost 4 bases to trimming and J lost 2 bases, with 18 bases between them. CDR3 sequence: CASSPRGAPSNTEAFF. CDR3 coding DNA: TGCGCCAGCAGCCCCCGGGGGGCCCCTAGTAACACTGAAGCTTTCTTT.

The chain has TRBV2 and TRBJ2-5, with 10 bases that match TRBD1. The V and J ends lost 5 bases and 5 bases, in that order; junction bases with no gene match: 5. The CDR3 is 14 residues long. The V gene's germline CDR1 is SNHLY and CDR2 FYNNEI. The chain's CDR3 is CASSSTGGMETQYF. The DNA of the CDR3 is TGTGCCAGCAGTTCGACAGGGGGCATGGAGACCCAGTACTTC. The full variable domain, completed using reference TRBV2 and TRBJ2-5, is EPEVTQTPSHQVTQMGQEVILRCVPISNHLYFYWYRQILGQKVEFLVSFYNNEISEKSEIFDDQFSVERPDGSNFTLKIRSTKLEDSAMYFCASSSTGGMETQYFGPGTRLLVL.

The chain is built from TRBV13 and TRBJ2-3; 12 nucleotides match TRBD1. Unmatched junction bases numbered 2, after V lost 3 bases and J lost 4 bases. CDR1 PRHDT and CDR2 FYEKMQ come from the germline V gene (reference sequence). This CDR3 has 15 residues. The CDR3 nucleotides read TGTGCCAGCAGCTTCGGGACAGGGGGCGCAGATACGCAGTATTTT. This sequence encodes CASSFGTGGADTQYF.

There are a few counts of this clone. The sample holds other DNA sequences that translate to the same CDR3. This chain connects TRBV4-1 to TRBJ2-7; D not resolved. V was shortened by 1 base and J by 0 bases, with 4 bases between the two germline ends. The CDR3 loop spans 13 amino acids. CDR1 and CDR2 (germline): MGHRA, YSYEKL. CDR3: CASSQGVSYEQYF. CDR3 DNA: TGCGCCAGCAGCCAAGGGGTCTCCTACGAGCAGTACTTC.

The rearrangement links TRBV7-9 to TRBJ2-7; the D is unclear. The ends were cut back, 5 bases at V and 0 bases at J, with 23 bases in the middle. This CDR3 region has 18 residues. Germline CDR1 SEHNR, CDR2 FQNEAQ (reference sequence). In DNA form, the CDR3 reads TGTGCCAGCAGCCACTCACGGTACGGAAGGACGAACTCCTACGAGCAGTACTTC. Amino acids: CASSHSRYGRTNSYEQYF.

The chain uses TRBV27 and TRBJ2-5, with a tentative D call TRBD2 (5 bases). V lost 2 bases and J 7 bases, leaving 8 bases between the germline ends. Germline CDR1 reads MNHEY; CDR2 reads SMNVEV (reference sequence). CDR3 length: 12 amino acids. CDR3 sequence (DNA): TGTGCCAGCAGTTTACCCGGGATGACCCAGTACTTC. Encoded protein: CASSLPGMTQYF.